The present entry profiles one T cell receptor (beta chain) with its context. Its cognate antigen is unknown. This record comes from a study of cytomegalovirus exposure and HLA in healthy donors. Looking at the study overall: The study's early data release held 75 million to 95 million unique TCRs from HLA-typed donors.

Primers: 60 Vbeta forward and 13 Jbeta reverse. Profiled with immunoSEQ multiplex PCR; TCRdb holds only in-frame clones, not every one. The sample holds approximately 110,000 clones, about 83% seen once. Study-wide results and caveats: The availability of immune exposure information extended only to CMV serostatus. In an earlier analysis, about 87% or about 30%: the productive usage of most TCR beta V segments.

J was trimmed by 2 bases and V by 5 bases; bases with no gene match: 8. The germline gives CDR1 LNHDA, CDR2 SQIVND (reference sequence). This CDR3 has 15 amino acids. The TCR sequence derives from a female donor in good health and CMV-seropositive. The J gene is TRBJ2-7, the V gene TRBV19; 8 nucleotides agree with TRBD1. Sequenced material: PBMCs. CDR3 sequence (DNA): TGTGCCAGTAGTTGGACAGGGTCGGGCCCCTACGAGCAGTACTTC. Its translation is CASSWTGSGPYEQYF.